This TCR beta chain stems from a study of CD8+ T cells in alopecia areata (dated by TCRdb to the late 2010s). With regard to the full study: Treated patients were enrolled in an open-label pilot trial of oral tofacitinib, 5 to 10 mg twice daily, for moderate-to-severe alopecia areata. Tofacitinib was administered for 6 to 18 months, and 6 months of follow-up off drug were then conducted to assess delayed response and recurrence. In both human patients and the C3H/HeJ mouse model, the study applied high-throughput TCRbeta sequencing to look at T cell clonal expansion in alopecia areata. On the human side, TCRbeta sequencing was run on scalp tissue and on sorted CD4+ and CD8+ peripheral blood T cells from healthy controls and from alopecia areata patients with either patchy or totalis/universalis disease. Clonality in the scalp was compared among normal scalp (n=4), patchy alopecia areata scalp (n=8), and alopecia totalis/universalis scalp (n=8). Tofacitinib-treated patients had biopsies at baseline and at 4 and 24 weeks of treatment, with a later scalp biopsy in several patients. TCRbeta CDR3 regions were amplified by immunoSEQ multiplex PCR using 35 Vbeta forward and 13 Jbeta reverse primers. RNA came from the PAXgene miRNA kit for fixed scalp, the miRNeasy kit for PBMCs, and the RNeasy kit for mouse skin. For the treated patients, the SALT score, which quantifies what percentage of scalp surface area is affected, served as the measure of disease severity. The paper as a whole reports these results and caveats: Because the treated cohort was small and included a single nonresponder, larger studies are needed to assess links between baseline CD8+ expansion and response. Tofacitinib significantly lowered scalp clonality and the number of expanded CD8+ clones among the top 100 scalp clones. Resident alphabeta T cells in normal human skin are also sequenced, complicating scalp TCR repertoire analysis, unlike mouse skin dominated by gammadelta T cells. Compared with mice, TCR sequences shared between patients were less clear, possibly partly because of HLA diversity across the patient population. Compared with normal scalp, lesional scalp had higher clonality and more expanded CD8+ clones, particularly in alopecia totalis/universalis, a pattern that suggests antigenic drive. During tofacitinib treatment, many expanded lesional clones remained in scalp and blood, and this persistence may partly explain relapse after treatment is stopped.

Read against the paper, the sample's time point label means: around 22 weeks on oral tofacitinib. The treatment or condition tag for this specimen amounts to: oral pan-JAK inhibitor, 5-10 mg twice daily. From alopecia areata patients, peripheral blood was collected along with lesional scalp punch biopsies. PBMCs were isolated by density centrifugation and stained for CD3, CD4 and CD8, and CD4+ and CD8+ T cells were sorted on a FACSAria. At least ten counts were recorded for this clone. Its binding antigen is unknown. It has no much larger one-base neighbor in the sample; base qualities were not kept. Counted from cysteine to phenylalanine, this CDR3 has 13 amino acids. CDR3 DNA is the only sequence kept; it has 39 bases, read in frame from the first base. Trimming costs V 8 bases and J 8 bases, and their ends lie 16 bases apart. For CDR1 and CDR2, the germline V gene lists SGHTA and FQGNSA. Library preparation was by the immunoSEQ multiplex PCR assay. RNA was extracted from all samples and reverse transcribed into cDNA, which served as template for TCR sequencing. SuperScript III was used for first-strand cDNA synthesis, primed with a 2:1 mix of oligo-dT and random hexamers. Amplification bias was assessed with a synthetic immune receptor repertoire, and residual bias was removed computationally. In the original analysis: Raw reads were preprocessed for error removal, and CDR3 was defined according to IMGT conventions as running from the conserved cysteine to phenylalanine. To get clonality, Shannon entropy was normalized by log2 of the number of productive unique TCRs and the result was subtracted from 1. Whether scalp clones were CD4 or CD8 was inferred by matching scalp TCRbeta sequences against CD4 and CD8 repertoires sorted from blood. TCRdb carries this immuneACCESS record with in-frame sequences only. Its versions omit some clonotypes, under half of them owing to an unresolved V gene in the studies checked, with the rest unexplained. That table is the source of V, J and clone size, and D and trimming were worked out from the DNA. Recorded for this sample are about 190,000 clones; 60% of them occurred a single time. The ten most abundant clones make up approximately 1% of the sample.

This receptor was taken from a human donor with alopecia areata. This sequence uses TRBV7-2 and TRBJ2-4; no D segment can be confidently identified. This material consisted of CD4+ T cells sorted from blood, taken at week 24, from a patient treated with tofacitinib. This receptor carries the CDR3 CASSAFPSDIQYF. The DNA sequence is given as TGTGCCAGCTCAGCTTTCCCCTCGGACATTCAGTACTTC.